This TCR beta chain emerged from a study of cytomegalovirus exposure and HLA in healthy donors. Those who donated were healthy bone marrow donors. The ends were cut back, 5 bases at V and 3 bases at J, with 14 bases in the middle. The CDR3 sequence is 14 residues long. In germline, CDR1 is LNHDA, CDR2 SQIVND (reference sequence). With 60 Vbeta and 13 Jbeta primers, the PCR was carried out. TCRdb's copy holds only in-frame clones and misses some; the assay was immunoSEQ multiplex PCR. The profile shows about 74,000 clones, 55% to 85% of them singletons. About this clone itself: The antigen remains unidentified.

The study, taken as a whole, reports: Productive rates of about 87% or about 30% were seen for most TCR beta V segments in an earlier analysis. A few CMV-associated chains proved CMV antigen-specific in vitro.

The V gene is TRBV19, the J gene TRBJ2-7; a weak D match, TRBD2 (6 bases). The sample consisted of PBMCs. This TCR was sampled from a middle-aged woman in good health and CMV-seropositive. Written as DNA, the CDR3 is TGTGCCAGTAGTCCCCGGACGGACTACTACGAGCAGTACTTC. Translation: CASSPRTDYYEQYF.